These T cell receptor beta chains were read from a single sample in a study of cytomegalovirus exposure and HLA in healthy donors. The protocol was immunoSEQ multiplex PCR, while the TCRdb copy is restricted to in-frame clones and leaves out a portion. The sample records 110,000 or so clones, nearly 70% being singletons. The sequenced material came from PBMCs. The receptors originated from a woman aged 70 to 79 in good health and CMV-seropositive. Both conserved end residues are part of each CDR3. Each record gives: V gene, clone size, D gene, J gene, CDR3 protein, CDR3 DNA. A D gene is named only where the DNA matches it firmly. Clone size is shown for a subset of rows, as once, few, many or a class of expanded clone.

V: TRBV6-7; size: NA; D: NA; J: TRBJ2-7; CDR3: CASSYGAGTYEQYF; DNA: TGTGCCAGCAGTTATGGGGCAGGTACCTACGAGCAGTACTTC
V: TRBV7-3; size: once; D: TRBD1; J: TRBJ2-1; CDR3: CASSLDRDNEQFF; DNA: TGTGCCAGCAGCTTAGACAGGGACAATGAGCAGTTCTTC
V: TRBV30; size: NA; D: NA; J: TRBJ1-2; CDR3: CAWSVTDWRGLGYTF; DNA: TGTGCCTGGAGTGTAACCGACTGGAGGGGCTTGGGCTACACCTTC
V: TRBV10-3; size: NA; D: TRBD1; J: TRBJ1-2; CDR3: CAIRQGPDYGYTF; DNA: TGTGCCATTCGACAGGGACCCGACTATGGCTACACCTTC
V: TRBV27; size: NA; D: TRBD2; J: TRBJ2-7; CDR3: CASSFGKRGRAYEQYF; DNA: TGTGCCAGCAGTTTCGGCAAGCGGGGAAGAGCCTACGAGCAGTACTTC
V: TRBV9; size: NA; D: NA; J: TRBJ1-2; CDR3: CASRRPGQHVGYTF; DNA: TGTGCCAGCCGTAGACCCGGACAGCATGTTGGCTACACCTTC
V: TRBV30; size: NA; D: NA; J: TRBJ2-7; CDR3: CAWKGDKTEQYF; DNA: TGTGCCTGGAAAGGGGACAAAACCGAGCAGTACTTC
V: TRBV5-6; size: NA; D: NA; J: TRBJ2-5; CDR3: CASSGGLKQETQYF; DNA: TGTGCCAGCAGCGGGGGACTGAAACAAGAGACCCAGTACTTC
V: TRBV2; size: NA; D: NA; J: TRBJ1-6; CDR3: CASRARGGNNSPLHF; DNA: TGTGCCAGCAGGGCCCGGGGAGGGAATAATTCACCCCTCCACTTT
V: TRBV13; size: once; D: NA; J: TRBJ2-7; CDR3: CASSVQEAGIEQYF; DNA: TGTGCCAGCAGCGTACAGGAGGCGGGGATCGAGCAGTACTTC
V: TRBV5-1; size: NA; D: TRBD1; J: TRBJ1-1; CDR3: CASSLQDRGITEAFF; DNA: TGCGCCAGCAGCTTACAGGACAGGGGGATTACTGAAGCTTTCTTT
V: TRBV18; size: NA; D: NA; J: TRBJ2-2; CDR3: CASSPGGGYTGELFF; DNA: TGTGCCAGCTCACCAGGTGGCGGCTACACCGGGGAGCTGTTTTTT
V: TRBV18; size: NA; D: TRBD1; J: TRBJ2-1; CDR3: CASSPPGTVYNEQFF; DNA: TGTGCCAGCTCACCACCCGGGACAGTCTACAATGAGCAGTTCTTC
V: TRBV7-2; size: NA; D: TRBD2; J: TRBJ2-3; CDR3: CASSLVGLAASTDTQYF; DNA: TGTGCCAGCAGCTTAGTGGGACTAGCGGCAAGCACAGATACGCAGTATTTT
V: TRBV29-1; size: few; D: TRBD1; J: TRBJ1-2; CDR3: CSVAGTGGSQYGYTF; DNA: TGCAGCGTCGCCGGGACAGGGGGCTCCCAGTATGGCTACACCTTC
V: TRBV27; size: NA; D: NA; J: TRBJ2-7; CDR3: CASSLSGQYYEQYF; DNA: TGTGCCAGCAGTTTATCAGGACAGTACTACGAGCAGTACTTC
V: TRBV29-1; size: NA; D: NA; J: TRBJ2-2; CDR3: CSVERGIPGELFF; DNA: TGCAGCGTTGAACGGGGGATCCCCGGGGAGCTGTTTTTT
V: TRBV30; size: few; D: NA; J: TRBJ1-2; CDR3: CAWSEGNYGYTF; DNA: TGTGCCTGGAGTGAGGGGAACTATGGCTACACCTTC
V: TRBV7-9; size: once; D: TRBD1; J: TRBJ1-1; CDR3: CASSLGQVNTEAFF; DNA: TGTGCCAGCAGCTTGGGACAGGTGAACACTGAAGCTTTCTTT
V: TRBV5-8; size: few; D: NA; J: TRBJ1-5; CDR3: CASSLKQVNQPQHF; DNA: TGTGCCAGCAGCTTGAAACAGGTCAATCAGCCCCAGCATTTT
V: TRBV29-1; size: NA; D: NA; J: TRBJ1-2; CDR3: CSVEDPSGYTF; DNA: TGCAGCGTTGAAGATCCTTCTGGCTACACCTTC
V: TRBV4-1; size: NA; D: TRBD1; J: TRBJ2-2; CDR3: CASSQEKGTGEIAGELFF; DNA: TGCGCCAGCAGCCAAGAGAAGGGGACAGGGGAGATCGCCGGGGAGCTGTTTTTT
V: TRBV7-2; size: few; D: TRBD1; J: TRBJ1-2; CDR3: CASSKRDRGYGYTF; DNA: TGTGCCAGCAGCAAAAGGGACAGGGGCTATGGCTACACCTTC
V: TRBV19; size: NA; D: TRBD1; J: TRBJ2-2; CDR3: CASGTGLVGELFF; DNA: TGTGCCAGCGGGACAGGCCTGGTCGGGGAGCTGTTTTTT
V: TRBV6-5; size: once; D: NA; J: TRBJ1-1; CDR3: CASSSTFTGGTEAFF; DNA: TGTGCCAGCAGTTCGACATTTACAGGTGGAACTGAAGCTTTCTTT
V: TRBV4-2; size: NA; D: NA; J: TRBJ2-7; CDR3: CASSQTRGFDEQYF; DNA: TGTGCCAGCAGCCAAACCAGGGGTTTCGACGAGCAGTACTTC
V: TRBV6-5; size: NA; D: NA; J: TRBJ2-7; CDR3: CASSSGVRSYEQYF; DNA: TGTGCCAGCAGTTCCGGGGTGCGGTCCTACGAGCAGTACTTC
V: TRBV11-2; size: NA; D: TRBD1; J: TRBJ2-7; CDR3: CASSFGQGSYEQYF; DNA: TGTGCCAGCAGTTTCGGACAGGGATCTTACGAGCAGTACTTC
V: TRBV9; size: NA; D: NA; J: TRBJ2-1; CDR3: CASTPTSGQFF; DNA: TGTGCCAGCACCCCCACAAGCGGGCAGTTCTTC
V: TRBV18; size: NA; D: NA; J: TRBJ1-4; CDR3: CASSPPEGRRANEKLFF; DNA: TGTGCCAGCTCACCACCTGAAGGCAGGCGGGCTAATGAAAAACTGTTTTTT
V: TRBV19; size: many; D: TRBD1; J: TRBJ1-6; CDR3: CATAGTGGRDSPLHF; DNA: TGTGCCACAGCCGGGACAGGCGGGAGGGATTCACCCCTCCACTTT
V: TRBV10-2; size: few; D: TRBD2; J: TRBJ2-7; CDR3: CASSASGGAFEQYF; DNA: TGCGCCAGCAGCGCTAGCGGGGGGGCCTTCGAGCAGTACTTC
V: TRBV6-1; size: NA; D: NA; J: TRBJ1-5; CDR3: CASSESQGRQPQHF; DNA: TGTGCCAGCAGTGAGTCACAGGGTCGTCAGCCCCAGCATTTT
V: TRBV4-1; size: NA; D: NA; J: TRBJ1-4; CDR3: CASSPPGGEKLFF; DNA: TGCGCCAGCAGCCCGCCCGGGGGTGAAAAACTGTTTTTT
V: TRBV9; size: NA; D: NA; J: TRBJ2-7; CDR3: CASSVGAEQYF; DNA: TGTGCCAGCAGCGTAGGGGCCGAGCAGTACTTC
V: TRBV7-2; size: NA; D: TRBD1; J: TRBJ1-4; CDR3: CASSFGQDRKLFF; DNA: TGTGCCAGCAGCTTCGGACAGGATCGGAAACTGTTTTTT
V: TRBV11-2; size: NA; D: TRBD1; J: TRBJ2-1; CDR3: CASSSPRAGGEGYNEQFF; DNA: TGTGCCAGCAGCTCCCCAAGGGCAGGGGGCGAAGGTTACAATGAGCAGTTCTTC
V: TRBV7-9; size: NA; D: NA; J: TRBJ1-5; CDR3: CASSVVDSLMPQHF; DNA: TGTGCCAGCAGCGTTGTGGACAGCCTGATGCCCCAGCATTTT
V: TRBV13; size: NA; D: TRBD1; J: TRBJ1-2; CDR3: CASRTSPQGPGQGFEQDGYTF; DNA: TGTGCCAGCAGAACATCGCCCCAAGGTCCGGGACAGGGTTTTGAACAGGATGGCTACACCTTC
V: TRBV5-1; size: NA; D: TRBD2; J: TRBJ2-6; CDR3: CASSTGTSGGRANVLTF; DNA: TGCGCCAGCAGCACCGGGACTAGCGGGGGTAGGGCCAACGTCCTGACTTTC
V: TRBV15; size: NA; D: NA; J: TRBJ2-5; CDR3: CATSSPWGGVETQYF; DNA: TGTGCCACCAGCAGCCCCTGGGGGGGCGTGGAGACCCAGTACTTC
V: TRBV5-4; size: NA; D: NA; J: TRBJ2-2; CDR3: CASSLSRGANTGELFF; DNA: TGTGCCAGCAGCTTGTCCAGGGGGGCGAACACCGGGGAGCTGTTTTTT
V: TRBV5-1; size: NA; D: TRBD2; J: TRBJ2-3; CDR3: CASSPGGPGDTQYF; DNA: TGCGCCAGCAGCCCGGGGGGGCCAGGAGATACGCAGTATTTT
V: TRBV30; size: once; D: NA; J: TRBJ1-6; CDR3: CAWSATTYNSPLHF; DNA: TGTGCCTGGAGTGCTACTACCTATAATTCACCCCTCCACTTT
V: TRBV19; size: few; D: NA; J: TRBJ1-5; CDR3: CASSLFLAFSNQPQHF; DNA: TGTGCCAGTAGTTTGTTTTTGGCATTCAGCAATCAGCCCCAGCATTTT
V: TRBV7-8; size: NA; D: TRBD1; J: TRBJ1-2; CDR3: CASSPDRRGYTF; DNA: TGTGCCAGCAGCCCGGACAGGAGGGGCTACACCTTC
V: TRBV4-1; size: NA; D: TRBD1; J: TRBJ1-2; CDR3: CASSQGTGYGYTF; DNA: TGCGCCAGCAGCCAAGGGACAGGCTATGGCTACACCTTC
V: TRBV5-1; size: NA; D: TRBD2; J: TRBJ2-7; CDR3: CASSTAASGGHAYEQYF; DNA: TGCGCCAGCAGCACCGCGGCTAGCGGGGGGCACGCCTACGAGCAGTACTTC
V: TRBV6-5; size: NA; D: TRBD2; J: TRBJ2-1; CDR3: CASSRSGGAYNEQFF; DNA: TGTGCCAGCAGCAGAAGCGGGGGGGCCTACAATGAGCAGTTCTTC
V: TRBV4-3; size: NA; D: TRBD1; J: TRBJ1-5; CDR3: CASSQTTGGKVQPQHF; DNA: TGCGCCAGCAGCCAGACGACAGGGGGGAAGGTTCAGCCCCAGCATTTT